This is a list of T cell receptor beta chains from one sample in a study of shared clonotypes between healthy human individuals. Profiled with immunoSEQ multiplex PCR; TCRdb holds only in-frame clones, not every one. The table records around 2.1 million clones, 90% to 95% of them present only once. Sequencing was done on a sample of naive CD8+ T cells from PBMCs. These receptors all stem from a man younger than 30 in good health. Some clones in this sample may be carry-over from other donors' samples. Each CDR3 is given with its conserved first and last residue. The D gene is left open where the match is weak. Size tells how often a clone was seen (once, few, many) or the class of an expanded clone, and some rows leave it out.

d_call,clone_size,j_call,v_call,cdr3_length,cdr3_nt,cdr3_aa
TRBD2,.,TRBJ2-1,TRBV5-6,16,TGTGCCAGCAGCCCAATAGCGGGAGCCCTCTTCTATGAGCAGTTCTTC,CASSPIAGALFYEQFF
TRBD2,.,TRBJ2-7,TRBV6-1,14,TGTGCCAGCAGGCCAGCGGGAGCGATCTACGAGCAGTACTTC,CASRPAGAIYEQYF
.,.,TRBJ2-3,TRBV20-1,10,TGCAGTGGTTTGGCAGATACGCAGTATTTT,CSGLADTQYF
.,.,TRBJ2-5,TRBV6-6,15,TGTGCCAGCAGTCTCGGGACAAGGTGGCAAGAGACCCAGTACTTC,CASSLGTRWQETQYF
TRBD2,once,TRBJ2-1,TRBV11-2,15,TGTGCCAGCAGCTTTGGGCGAGCGGGAGGGAATGAGCAGTTCTTC,CASSFGRAGGNEQFF
.,.,TRBJ2-7,TRBV19,14,TGTGCCAGTAGTACCCTCGGACTCTCCTACGAGCAGTACTTC,CASSTLGLSYEQYF
.,.,TRBJ2-7,TRBV2,12,TGTGCCAGTTCAGCGGGTACCTACGAGCAGTACTTC,CASSAGTYEQYF
.,.,TRBJ2-7,TRBV11-3,13,TGTGCCAGCAGCTTAGCAGGGGCCTACGAGCAGTACTTC,CASSLAGAYEQYF
.,.,TRBJ1-5,TRBV27,14,TGTGCCAGCAGTTTGGGCCGCTTTAATCAGCCCCAGCATTTT,CASSLGRFNQPQHF
.,.,TRBJ1-4,TRBV7-9,14,TGTGCCAGCAGCTTACCATCGGGACTTCCGAAACTGTTTTTT,CASSLPSGLPKLFF
.,once,TRBJ2-7,TRBV21-1,15,TGTGCCAGCAGCAAAATGCCGGGTTTGAGGGCCGAGCAGTACTTC,CASSKMPGLRAEQYF
TRBD2,.,TRBJ2-1,TRBV4-1,16,TGCGCCAGCAGCCCCGGGGGGTTAGCGGTCTACAATGAGCAGTTCTTC,CASSPGGLAVYNEQFF
.,.,TRBJ1-3,TRBV27,15,TGTGCCAGCAGTTTAGGCAGGGGATTTGGAAACACCATATATTTT,CASSLGRGFGNTIYF
TRBD1,.,TRBJ2-7,TRBV27,14,TGTGCCAGCAGTCGGACAGGGGCTGGTCCCGAGCAGTACTTC,CASSRTGAGPEQYF
.,.,TRBJ2-7,TRBV7-9,13,TGTGCCAGCAGCTTAGCCGGGTTGCACGAGCAGTACTTC,CASSLAGLHEQYF
TRBD2,.,TRBJ2-1,TRBV27,15,TGTGCCAGCAGCTTGAGGACTAGAGGCTACAATGAGCAGTTCTTC,CASSLRTRGYNEQFF
TRBD1,.,TRBJ1-1,TRBV27,15,TGTGCCAGCAGTTTATCGCGGAGGGGGCAGGATGAAGCTTTCTTT,CASSLSRRGQDEAFF
TRBD1,.,TRBJ1-2,TRBV29-1,16,TGCAGCGTTTACCGCGCCGGGACAGGGGCTTACTATGGCTACACCTTC,CSVYRAGTGAYYGYTF
.,.,TRBJ2-7,TRBV19,14,TGTGCCAGTAGTATACGGGGCGGAACCTACGAGCAGTACTTC,CASSIRGGTYEQYF
.,.,TRBJ1-1,TRBV6-5,16,TGTGCCAGCAGTTACACGTTCCGGAGCATGAACACTGAAGCTTTCTTT,CASSYTFRSMNTEAFF
TRBD2,.,TRBJ2-1,TRBV7-9,15,TGTGCCAGCAGCTCCGGACTAGCGGGACTCTATGAGCAGTTCTTC,CASSSGLAGLYEQFF
.,.,TRBJ2-5,TRBV27,14,TGTGCCAGCAGTTTACGGGACCCTCGGGAGACCCAGTACTTC,CASSLRDPRETQYF
TRBD1,.,TRBJ1-1,TRBV10-3,15,TGTGCCATCAGTGGGGACAGGGGGATCAACACTGAAGCTTTCTTT,CAISGDRGINTEAFF
.,.,TRBJ1-1,TRBV10-3,15,TGTGCCATCAGTGAACCGGGGCTAAGAAACACTGAAGCTTTCTTT,CAISEPGLRNTEAFF
.,once,TRBJ1-1,TRBV15,15,TGTGCCACCAGCAGACCATTCGGAGTGAACACTGAAGCTTTCTTT,CATSRPFGVNTEAFF
TRBD2,.,TRBJ2-3,TRBV28,16,TGTGCCAGCGGGACTAGCGGAGAAACTAGCACAGATACGCAGTATTTT,CASGTSGETSTDTQYF
.,.,TRBJ2-1,TRBV14,15,TGTGCCAGCAGCCAAACCTACGCTTTAGCGGATGAGCAGTTCTTC,CASSQTYALADEQFF
TRBD2,.,TRBJ2-7,TRBV27,16,TGTGCCAGCAGTCACGGGACTAGCGGGATGGGCAGCGAGCAGTACTTC,CASSHGTSGMGSEQYF
TRBD2,.,TRBJ2-1,TRBV25-1,15,TGTGCCAGCAGTGAAGGCGGGAGTATTTACAATGAGCAGTTCTTC,CASSEGGSIYNEQFF